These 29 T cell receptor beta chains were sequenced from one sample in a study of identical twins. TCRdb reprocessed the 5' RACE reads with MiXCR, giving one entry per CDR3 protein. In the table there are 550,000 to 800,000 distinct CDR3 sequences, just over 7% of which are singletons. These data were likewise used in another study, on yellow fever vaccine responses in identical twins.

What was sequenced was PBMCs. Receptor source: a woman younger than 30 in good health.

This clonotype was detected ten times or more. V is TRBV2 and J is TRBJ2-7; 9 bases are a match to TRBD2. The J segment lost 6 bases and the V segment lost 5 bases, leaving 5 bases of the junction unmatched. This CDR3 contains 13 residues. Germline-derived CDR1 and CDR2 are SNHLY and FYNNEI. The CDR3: CASSLAGVGEQYF. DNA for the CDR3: TGTGCCAGCAGTTTAGCGGGAGTGGGCGAGCAGTACTTC.

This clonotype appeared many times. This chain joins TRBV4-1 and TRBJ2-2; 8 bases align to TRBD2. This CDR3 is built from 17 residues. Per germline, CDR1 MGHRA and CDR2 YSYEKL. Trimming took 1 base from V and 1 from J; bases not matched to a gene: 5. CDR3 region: CASSQGPSGGNTGELFF. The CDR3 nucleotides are TGCGCCAGCAGCCAAGGACCCAGCGGGGGGAACACCGGGGAGCTGTTTTTT.

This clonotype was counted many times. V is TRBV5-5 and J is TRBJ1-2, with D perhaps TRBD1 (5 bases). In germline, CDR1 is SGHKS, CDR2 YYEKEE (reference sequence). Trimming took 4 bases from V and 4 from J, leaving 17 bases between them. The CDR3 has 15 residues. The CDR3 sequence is CASSPDSFVGYGYTF. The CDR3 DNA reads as TGTGCCAGCAGCCCCGACAGTTTCGTTGGCTATGGCTACACCTTC.

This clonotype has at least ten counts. For the CDR3, the DNA is TGTGCCAGCACCCTAGGGGGGGGAGATACGCAGTATTTT. Amino acid sequence: CASTLGGGDTQYF. The chain has TRBV12-3 or TRBV12-4 and TRBJ2-3; D is perhaps TRBD2 (7 bases). The CDR3 runs to 13 residues. Trimming removed 7 bases at V and 5 bases at J, with 13 bases between.

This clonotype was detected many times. The CDR3, as DNA: TGTGCCAGCAGCCCCATTAGCGGGAATGAGCAGTTCTTC. Residues: CASSPISGNEQFF. The chain has TRBV7-6 and TRBJ2-1, with 7 bases aligning to TRBD2. Per germline, CDR1 SGHVS and CDR2 FNYEAQ. J lost 7 bases, V lost 5 bases, and 5 bases had no gene match. This CDR3 contains 13 residues.

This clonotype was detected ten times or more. The CDR3 DNA reads TGTGCCAGCAGCGTAGGCGGGGGGACTTTCCAAGAGACCCAGTACTTC. It is translated as CASSVGGGTFQETQYF. J is TRBJ2-5 and V is TRBV9; 8 bases fit TRBD2. The CDR3 has 16 amino acids. Germline V gene sequence: CDR1 SGDLS, CDR2 YYNGEE. Losses at the gene ends were 0 bases for V and 1 base for J; bases not matched to a gene: 5.

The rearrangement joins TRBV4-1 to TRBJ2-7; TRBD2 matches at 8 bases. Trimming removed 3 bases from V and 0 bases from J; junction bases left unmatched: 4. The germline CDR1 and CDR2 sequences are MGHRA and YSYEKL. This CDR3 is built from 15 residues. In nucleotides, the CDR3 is TGCGCCAGCAGCCACACCGGGACTAGCTCCTACGAGCAGTACTTC. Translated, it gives CASSHTGTSSYEQYF.

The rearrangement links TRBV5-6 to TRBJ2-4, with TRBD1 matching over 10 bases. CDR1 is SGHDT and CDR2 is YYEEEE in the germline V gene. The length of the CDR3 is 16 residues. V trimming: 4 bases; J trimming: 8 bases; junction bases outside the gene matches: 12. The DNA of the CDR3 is TGTGCCAGCAGCCGGCCCGGGACAGGGGAGTCGGACATTCAGTACTTC. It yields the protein CASSRPGTGESDIQYF.

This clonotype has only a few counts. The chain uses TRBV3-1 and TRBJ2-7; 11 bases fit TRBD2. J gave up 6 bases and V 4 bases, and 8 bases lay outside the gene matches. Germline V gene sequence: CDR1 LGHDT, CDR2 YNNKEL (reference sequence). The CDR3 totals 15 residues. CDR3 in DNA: TGTGCCAGCAGCCTGGGGACTAGCGGTTTGATCGAGCAGTACTTC. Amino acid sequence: CASSLGTSGLIEQYF.

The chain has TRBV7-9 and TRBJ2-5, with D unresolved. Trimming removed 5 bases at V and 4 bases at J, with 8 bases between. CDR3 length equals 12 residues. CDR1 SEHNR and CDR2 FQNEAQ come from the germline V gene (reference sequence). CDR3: CASSVPTETQYF. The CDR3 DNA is TGTGCCAGCAGCGTCCCCACAGAGACCCAGTACTTC.

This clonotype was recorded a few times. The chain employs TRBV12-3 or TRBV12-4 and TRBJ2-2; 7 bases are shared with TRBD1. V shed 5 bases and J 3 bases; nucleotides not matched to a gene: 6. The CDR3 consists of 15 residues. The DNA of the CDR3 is TGTGCCAGCAGTCCGTGGACAGGATACACCGGGGAGCTGTTTTTT. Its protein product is CASSPWTGYTGELFF.

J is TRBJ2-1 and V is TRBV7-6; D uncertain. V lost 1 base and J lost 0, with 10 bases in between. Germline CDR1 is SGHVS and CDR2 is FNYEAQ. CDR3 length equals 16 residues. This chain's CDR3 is CASSLGLLSSYNEQFF. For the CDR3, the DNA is TGTGCCAGCAGCTTAGGCCTCTTGAGCTCCTACAATGAGCAGTTCTTC.

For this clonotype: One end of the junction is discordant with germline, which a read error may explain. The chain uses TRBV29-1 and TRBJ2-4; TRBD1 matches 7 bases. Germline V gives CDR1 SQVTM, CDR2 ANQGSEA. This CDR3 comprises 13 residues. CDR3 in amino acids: CIVEATGANIQYF. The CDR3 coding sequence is TGCATCGTTGAAGCTACAGGGGCTAACATTCAGTACTTC.

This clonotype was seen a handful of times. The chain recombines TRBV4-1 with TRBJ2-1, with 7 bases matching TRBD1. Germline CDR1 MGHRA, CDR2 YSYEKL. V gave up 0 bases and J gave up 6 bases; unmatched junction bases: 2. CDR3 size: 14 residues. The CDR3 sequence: CASSQDGDSNEQFF. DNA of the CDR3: TGCGCCAGCAGCCAAGATGGGGACAGCAATGAGCAGTTCTTC.

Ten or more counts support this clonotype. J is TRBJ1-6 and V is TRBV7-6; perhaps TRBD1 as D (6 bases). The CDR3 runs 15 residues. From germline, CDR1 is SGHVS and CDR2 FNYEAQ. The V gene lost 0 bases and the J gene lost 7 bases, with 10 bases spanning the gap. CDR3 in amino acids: CASSLAAGENSPLHF. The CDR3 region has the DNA TGTGCCAGCAGCTTAGCGGCAGGGGAGAATTCACCCCTCCACTTT.

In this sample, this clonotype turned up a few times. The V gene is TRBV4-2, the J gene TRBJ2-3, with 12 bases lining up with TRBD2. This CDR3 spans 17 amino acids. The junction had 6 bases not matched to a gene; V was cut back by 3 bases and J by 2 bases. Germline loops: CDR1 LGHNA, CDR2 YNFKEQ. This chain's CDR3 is CASSQAGLAGYTDTQYF. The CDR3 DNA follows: TGTGCCAGCAGCCAGGCCGGACTAGCGGGATACACAGATACGCAGTATTTT.

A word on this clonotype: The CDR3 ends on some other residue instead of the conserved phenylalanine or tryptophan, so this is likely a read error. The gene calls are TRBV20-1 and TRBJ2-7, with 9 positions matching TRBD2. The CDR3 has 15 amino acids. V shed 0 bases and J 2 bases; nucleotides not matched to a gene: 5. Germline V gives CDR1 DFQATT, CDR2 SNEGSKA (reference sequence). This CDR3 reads CSARDRAGGPYEQYL. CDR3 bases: TGCAGTGCTAGAGATCGGGCGGGAGGGCCCTACGAGCAGTACCTC.

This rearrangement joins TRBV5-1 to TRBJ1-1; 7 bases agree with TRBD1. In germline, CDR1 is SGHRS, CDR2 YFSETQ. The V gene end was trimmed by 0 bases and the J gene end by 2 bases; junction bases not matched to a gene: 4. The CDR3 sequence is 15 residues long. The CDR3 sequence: CASSLGGTENTEAFF. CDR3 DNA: TGCGCCAGCAGCTTGGGGGGGACAGAAAACACTGAAGCTTTCTTT.

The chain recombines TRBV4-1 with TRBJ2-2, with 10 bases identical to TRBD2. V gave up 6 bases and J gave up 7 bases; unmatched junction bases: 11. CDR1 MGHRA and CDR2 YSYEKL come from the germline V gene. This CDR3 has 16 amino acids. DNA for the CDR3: TGCGCCAGCAGACCGGCCGGGACTAGCGTTAGCGGGGAGCTGTTTTTT. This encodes CASRPAGTSVSGELFF.

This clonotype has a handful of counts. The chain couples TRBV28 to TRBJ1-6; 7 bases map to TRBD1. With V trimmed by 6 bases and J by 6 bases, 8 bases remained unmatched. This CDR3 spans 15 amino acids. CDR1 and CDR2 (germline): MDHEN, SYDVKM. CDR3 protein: CASREGQATNSPLHF. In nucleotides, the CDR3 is TGTGCCAGCAGGGAAGGACAGGCGACTAATTCACCCCTCCACTTT. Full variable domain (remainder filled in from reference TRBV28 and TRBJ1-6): DVKVTQSSRYLVKRTGEKVFLECVQDMDHENMFWYRQDPGLGLRLIYFSYDVKMKEKGDIPEGYSVSREKKERFSLILESASTNQTSMYLCASREGQATNSPLHFGNGTRLTVT.

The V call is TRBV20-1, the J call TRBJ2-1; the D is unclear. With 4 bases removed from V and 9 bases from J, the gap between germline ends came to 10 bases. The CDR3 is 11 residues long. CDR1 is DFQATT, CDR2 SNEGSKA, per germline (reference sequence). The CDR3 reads CSAIRGAEQFF. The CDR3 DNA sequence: TGCAGTGCTATTAGAGGCGCTGAGCAGTTCTTC.

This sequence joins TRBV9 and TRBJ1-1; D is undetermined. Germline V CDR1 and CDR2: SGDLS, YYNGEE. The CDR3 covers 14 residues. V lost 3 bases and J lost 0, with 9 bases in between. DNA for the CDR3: TGTGCCAGCAGCGCCCACAGAGTGAACACTGAAGCTTTCTTT. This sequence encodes CASSAHRVNTEAFF.

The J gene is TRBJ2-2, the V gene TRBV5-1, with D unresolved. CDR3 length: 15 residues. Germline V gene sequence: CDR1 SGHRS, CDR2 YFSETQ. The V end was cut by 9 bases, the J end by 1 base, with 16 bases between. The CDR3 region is CATRSGPGNTGELFF. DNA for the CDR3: TGCGCCACCCGATCTGGTCCAGGGAACACCGGGGAGCTGTTTTTT.

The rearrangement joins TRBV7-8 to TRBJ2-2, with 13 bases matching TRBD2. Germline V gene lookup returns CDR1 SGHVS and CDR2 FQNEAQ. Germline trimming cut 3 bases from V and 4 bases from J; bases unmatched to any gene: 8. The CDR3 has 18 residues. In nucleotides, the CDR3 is TGTGCCAGCAGCTTTGGACTAGCGGGAGACGTGAGCACCGGGGAGCTGTTTTTT. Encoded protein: CASSFGLAGDVSTGELFF.

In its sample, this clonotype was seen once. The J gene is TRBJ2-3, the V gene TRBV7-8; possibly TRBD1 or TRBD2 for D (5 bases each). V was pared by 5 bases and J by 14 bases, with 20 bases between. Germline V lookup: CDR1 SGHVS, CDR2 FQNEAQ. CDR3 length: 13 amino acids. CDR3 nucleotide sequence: TGTGCCAGCAGCCACCCCGGGACCCCCGCACCGTATTTT. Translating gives CASSHPGTPAPYF.

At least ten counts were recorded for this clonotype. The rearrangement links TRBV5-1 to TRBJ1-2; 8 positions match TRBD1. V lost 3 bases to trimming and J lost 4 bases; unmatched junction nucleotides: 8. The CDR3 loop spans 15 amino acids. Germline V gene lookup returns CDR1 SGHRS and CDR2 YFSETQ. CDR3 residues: CASSSSGTGSYGYTF. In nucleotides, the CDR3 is TGCGCCAGCAGCTCCTCCGGGACAGGAAGCTATGGCTACACCTTC. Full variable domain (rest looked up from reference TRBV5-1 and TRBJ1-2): KAGVTQTPRYLIKTRGQQVTLSCSPISGHRSVSWYQQTPGQGLQFLFEYFSETQRNKGNFPGRFSGRQFSNSRSEMNVSTLELGDSALYLCASSSSGTGSYGYTFGSGTRLTVV.

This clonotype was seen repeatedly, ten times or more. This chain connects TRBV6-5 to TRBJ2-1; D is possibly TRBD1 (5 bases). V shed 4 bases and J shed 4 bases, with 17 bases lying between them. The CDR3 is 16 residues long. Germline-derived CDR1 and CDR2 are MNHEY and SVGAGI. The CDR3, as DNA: TGTGCCAGCAGTTCCCCAGGGAATTCTTTATACAATGAGCAGTTCTTC. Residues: CASSSPGNSLYNEQFF.

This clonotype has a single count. DNA of the CDR3: TGCGCCAGCAGGCTTGGGACAGGGACAGGGGCCGGGGAGCTGTTTTTT. Amino acid sequence: CASRLGTGTGAGELFF. The rearrangement uses TRBV5-1 and TRBJ2-2, with 10 positions matching TRBD1. V shed 5 bases, J shed 6 bases, and the junction held 10 bases outside the gene matches. The CDR3 runs to 16 residues. Germline CDR1 SGHRS, CDR2 YFSETQ. Full variable domain (outside the CDR3, taken from reference TRBV5-1 and TRBJ2-2): KAGVTQTPRYLIKTRGQQVTLSCSPISGHRSVSWYQQTPGQGLQFLFEYFSETQRNKGNFPGRFSGRQFSNSRSEMNVSTLELGDSALYLCASRLGTGTGAGELFFGEGSRLTVL.

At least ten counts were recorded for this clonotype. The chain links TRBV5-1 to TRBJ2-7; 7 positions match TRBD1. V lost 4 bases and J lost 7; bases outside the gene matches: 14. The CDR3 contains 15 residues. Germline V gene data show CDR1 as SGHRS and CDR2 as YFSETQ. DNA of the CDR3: TGCGCCAGCAGCATCCTGACAGGGCTTGCTGAGGAGCAGTACTTC. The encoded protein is CASSILTGLAEEQYF.